This TCR beta chain comes out of a study of cytomegalovirus exposure and HLA in healthy donors. Trimming removed 5 bases at V and 2 bases at J, with 4 bases between. The CDR3 extends over 11 amino acids. Per the germline V gene, CDR1 is MNHNY and CDR2 is SVGAGI (reference sequence). Use of 60 Vbeta and 13 Jbeta primers characterized the PCR. Under the authors' procedure: In a later analysis, roughly 11 million of approximately 80 million unique beta chains occurred in at least two donors. Sequencing was performed with immunoSEQ multiplex PCR; in TCRdb, only in-frame clones are kept and a portion is missing. V and J calls and clone size are those listed in that table; D and trimming were worked out from the DNA. The data contain about 130,000 clones, around 63% of them singletons. Study-wide results and limits: V- and J-gene trimming of TCR beta was linked (in a later analysis) to a missense DCLRE1C variant. Reports showed the classifier diagnosing cytomegalovirus status with high specificity and sensitivity. The study put under 200 TCR beta chains on its list as cytomegalovirus-associated.

As to this clone: What it recognizes is unknown.

The chain uses TRBV6-6 and TRBJ2-7, with D unclear. The TCR was taken from a human donor in good health. Material for sequencing was PBMCs. This chain's CDR3 is CASSTPYEQYF. CDR3 nucleotides: TGTGCCAGCAGTACACCCTACGAGCAGTACTTC.